This record looks at one T cell receptor (beta chain) sequence and its context. Germline loops: CDR1 LNHDA, CDR2 SQIVND (reference sequence). This CDR3 comprises 16 residues. V was pared by 5 bases and J by 5 bases, with 18 bases between. The sample comes from a study of blood T cell repertoires in COVID-19. Assay: immunoSEQ multiplex PCR; the TCRdb copy retains only in-frame clones and omits some. This table holds 50,000 to 70,000 clones, around 90% found once. The V and J genes are TRBV19 and TRBJ1-4; the D gene is possibly TRBD1 (6 bases). The clonotype comes from an elderly woman with active COVID-19. Input material: peripheral blood. The chain's CDR3 is CASSPRGGGLNEKLFF. The CDR3 nucleotides read TGTGCCAGTAGTCCCAGGGGAGGGGGGCTCAATGAAAAACTGTTTTTT.